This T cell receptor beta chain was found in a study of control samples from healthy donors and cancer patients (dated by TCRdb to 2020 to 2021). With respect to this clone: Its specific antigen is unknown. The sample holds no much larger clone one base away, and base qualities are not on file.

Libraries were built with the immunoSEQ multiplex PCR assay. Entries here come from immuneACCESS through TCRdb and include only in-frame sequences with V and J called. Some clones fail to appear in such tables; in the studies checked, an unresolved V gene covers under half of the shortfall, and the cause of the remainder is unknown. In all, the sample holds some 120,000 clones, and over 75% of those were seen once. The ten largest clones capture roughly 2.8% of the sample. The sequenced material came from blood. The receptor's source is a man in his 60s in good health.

The DNA sequence is TGTGCCAGCCAAGGGACAGTTAAATATGGCTACACCTTC. It translates to CASQGTVKYGYTF. The chain is encoded by TRBV28 joined to TRBJ1-2, and 7 junction bases match TRBD1. Relative to germline, V is missing 8 bases and J is missing 5 bases, with 8 bases of the junction outside any gene match. Reading from cysteine to phenylalanine, the CDR3 counts 13 amino acids. Solely the CDR3 DNA is kept, with 39 bases framed from the first base. Taken from the germline V gene, the CDR1 and CDR2 loops are MDHEN and SYDVKM.